This TCR beta chain was sequenced during a study of blood T cell repertoires in COVID-19. Study as a whole: Sources were T cells, B-cell-depleted T cells, or PBMCs; the material itself was cDNA or gDNA.

Patients of the Seattle cohort, enrolled during active infection, were followed longitudinally. Authors' data handling: Amplified reference gene primers provided the basis for estimating nucleated cell counts. The protocol was immunoSEQ multiplex PCR, while the TCRdb copy is restricted to in-frame clones and leaves out a portion. V and J calls and clone size come straight from that table; D and trimming were deduced from the DNA. The data contain 97,000 or so clones, 87% of them singletons. The germline CDR1 and CDR2 sequences are MNHEY and SMNVEV (reference sequence). Trimming removed 2 bases from V and 7 bases from J; junction bases left unmatched: 8. The CDR3 runs 16 residues.

This chain uses TRBV27 with TRBJ2-1; TRBD1 matches at 10 bases. Material for sequencing was peripheral blood. This receptor was taken from a woman aged 45-60 years with COVID-19, enrolled during active disease. CDR3 sequence: CASSLPRQGARNEQFF. The CDR3 nucleotides read TGTGCCAGCAGTTTACCACGACAGGGGGCTAGGAATGAGCAGTTCTTC.